These 28 T cell receptor beta chains originate from one sample sequenced in a study of identifying expanded T cells in peripheral blood. Here immunoSEQ multiplex PCR was the method, and the copy in TCRdb shows in-frame clones only, minus some. This repertoire shows over 70,000 clones, 88% found once; its top ten account for roughly 19%. The sample consisted of blood. Receptors were obtained from a person aged 18 to 70 in good health.

This clone has only a few counts. The final CDR3 position lacks the conserved phenylalanine or tryptophan, pointing to a likely read error. It is unclear where the CDR3 begins or ends on the DNA, so no DNA is shown, and the CDR3 is as TCRdb lists it. This sequence joins TRBV4-2 and TRBJ1-6. Both ends counted, the CDR3 spans 11 residues. Germline V gene lookup returns CDR1 LGHNA and CDR2 YNFKEQ. The CDR3 loop is CASSNSPGCRT.

The chain uses TRBV4-3 and TRBJ1-6; no firm D call. The CDR3 loop spans 17 amino acids. CDR1 LGHNA and CDR2 YSLEER come from the germline V gene. The ends were cut back, 0 bases at V and 0 bases at J, with 9 bases in the middle. CDR3: CASSQDPESSYNSPLHF. In DNA form, the CDR3 reads TGCGCCAGCAGCCAAGATCCGGAGAGCTCCTATAATTCACCCCTCCACTTT.

The rearrangement joins TRBV4-3 to TRBJ1-6, with D hard to call. V lost 0 bases and J 6 bases, leaving 9 bases between the germline ends. CDR3 size: 15 residues. CDR1 is LGHNA and CDR2 is YSLEER in the germline V gene. The CDR3 region is CASSQEPQPNSPLHF. The CDR3 DNA reads as TGCGCCAGCAGCCAAGAGCCACAGCCTAATTCACCCCTCCACTTT.

The rearrangement joins TRBV19 to TRBJ1-2; D remains ambiguous. With 9 bases removed from V and 7 bases from J, the gap between germline ends came to 27 bases. This CDR3 spans 16 amino acids. The germline gives CDR1 LNHDA, CDR2 SQIVND (reference sequence). The CDR3 region is CASTDVGAVRASGYTF. As DNA, the CDR3 is TGTGCCAGCACCGACGTCGGCGCAGTCCGGGCCTCTGGCTACACCTTC.

This clone came up once. The chain joins TRBV9 to TRBJ2-5, with 9 bases identical to TRBD1. Losses at the gene ends were 4 bases for V and 5 bases for J; bases not matched to a gene: 12. The CDR3 loop spans 16 amino acids. Per germline, CDR1 SGDLS and CDR2 YYNGEE. This chain's CDR3 is CASSNPTGGVGETQYF. The CDR3 DNA is TGTGCCAGCAGCAACCCAACAGGGGGCGTGGGGGAGACCCAGTACTTC.

This clone has just a few counts. V is TRBV4-1 and J is TRBJ1-5, with TRBD1 as a possible D gene (6 bases). Germline V gene sequence: CDR1 MGHRA, CDR2 YSYEKL. The length of the CDR3 is 14 residues. V lost 5 bases, J lost 1 base, and 9 bases lay in between. DNA for the CDR3: TGCGCCAGCAGCGGTACAGGGAGCAATCAGCCCCAGCATTTT. Amino acids: CASSGTGSNQPQHF.

The chain joins TRBV9 to TRBJ2-1; D perhaps matches TRBD2 (6 bases). Germline CDR1 SGDLS, CDR2 YYNGEE. V was cut by 0 bases and J by 3 bases, with 10 bases left in between. The CDR3 loop spans 15 amino acids. CDR3 residues: CASSVAGDFYNEQFF. In nucleotides, the CDR3 is TGTGCCAGCAGCGTAGCGGGGGATTTCTACAATGAGCAGTTCTTC. The complete variable domain, with remaining parts taken from reference TRBV9 and TRBJ2-1, reads DSGVTQTPKHLITATGQRVTLRCSPRSGDLSVYWYQQSLDQGLQFLIQYYNGEERAKGNILERFSAQQFPDLHSELNLSSLELGDSALYFCASSVAGDFYNEQFFGPGTRLTVL.

This chain connects TRBV2 to TRBJ1-4, with D perhaps TRBD1 (5 bases). Germline CDR1 is SNHLY and CDR2 is FYNNEI. CDR3 size: 16 residues. V lost 4 bases, J lost 0 bases, and 12 bases lay in between. In DNA form, the CDR3 reads TGTGCCAGCAGTGGGGTCAGGGACGCAACTAATGAAAAACTGTTTTTT. This gives the protein CASSGVRDATNEKLFF.

The genes are TRBV10-3 and TRBJ2-3; either TRBD1 or TRBD2 may fit D (5 bases each). Germline V gene data show CDR1 as ENHRY and CDR2 as SYGVKD. CDR3 length: 15 residues. The ends were cut back, 10 bases at V and 6 bases at J, with 23 bases in the middle. The DNA for the CDR3 is TGTGCCACCGCAACAACCAACGGGGCTGGGGATACGCAGTATTTT. It codes for CATATTNGAGDTQYF.

The chain carries TRBV4-2 and TRBJ2-7; a possible D gene is TRBD2 (6 bases). CDR3 length equals 14 residues. V lost 2 bases and J 3 bases, leaving 11 bases between the germline ends. Germline-derived CDR1 and CDR2 are LGHNA and YNFKEQ. The CDR3 here is CASSQNPGGYEQYF. The CDR3 region has the DNA TGTGCCAGCAGCCAAAATCCCGGGGGCTACGAGCAGTACTTC.

The chain uses TRBV27 and TRBJ1-6; a weak D match, TRBD1 (6 bases). Looked up from germline, CDR1 is MNHEY and CDR2 is SMNVEV (reference sequence). Trimming left V 5 bases short and J 13 bases short, with 21 bases between. The CDR3 runs to 15 residues. CDR3 DNA: TGTGCCAGCAGTCCGGGGGTTTGGGGGCGGTGGCCCCTCCACTTT. This sequence encodes CASSPGVWGRWPLHF.

The V and J genes are TRBV5-6 and TRBJ2-7, with D unresolved. The CDR3 runs to 15 residues. V shed 1 base and J shed 7 bases, with 18 bases lying between them. Looked up from germline, CDR1 is SGHDT and CDR2 is YYEEEE. The CDR3 coding sequence is TGTGCCAGCAGCTTGTATGAGGCTTTCGCTCGGGAGCAGTACTTC. This gives the protein CASSLYEAFAREQYF.

V and J are TRBV7-9 and TRBJ2-5, with unresolved D. Between the trimmed V and J ends, which lost 1 base and 5 bases, there was a span of 5 bases. CDR1 and CDR2 from the germline V gene are SEHNR and FQNEAQ (reference sequence). This CDR3 has 12 amino acids. CDR3 nucleotides: TGTGCCAGCAGCTTAGACGGGGAGACCCAGTACTTC. As protein: CASSLDGETQYF. Using reference TRBV7-9 and TRBJ2-5 for the parts outside the CDR3, the full variable domain is DTGVSQNPRHKITKRGQNVTFRCDPISEHNRLYWYRQTLGQGPEFLTYFQNEAQLEKSRLLSDRFSAERPKGSFSTLEIQRTEQGDSAMYLCASSLDGETQYFGPGTRLLVL.

The chain recombines TRBV15 with TRBJ2-7; 7 bases are shared with TRBD2. The CDR3 sequence is 15 residues long. V lost 3 bases and J lost 5; bases outside the gene matches: 10. Germline loops: CDR1 LNHNV, CDR2 YYDKDF (reference sequence). The CDR3 region is CATSSLLGGYHEQYF. The CDR3 DNA reads as TGTGCCACCAGCAGTCTCTTGGGGGGGTATCACGAGCAGTACTTC.

V usage is TRBV7-7 and J usage is TRBJ1-6; 8 bases map to TRBD1. The CDR3 contains 15 residues. Germline V lookup: CDR1 SSHAT, CDR2 FNYEAQ (reference sequence). Trimming cost V 5 bases and J 9 bases; bases outside gene matches: 9. In DNA, the CDR3 is TGTGCCAGCAGCGCCAGGGGGCCGGAGGGTTCACCCCTCCACTTT. Its translation is CASSARGPEGSPLHF.

The chain recombines TRBV13 with TRBJ2-1; D not certain. Trimming removed 4 bases at V and 0 bases at J, with 10 bases between. The CDR3 has 15 residues. Germline V gene sequence: CDR1 PRHDT, CDR2 FYEKMQ (reference sequence). The CDR3 sequence: CASSSPDASYNEQFF. CDR3 coding DNA: TGTGCCAGCAGCTCCCCGGACGCCTCCTACAATGAGCAGTTCTTC.

The rearrangement joins TRBV28 to TRBJ2-3, with 10 positions matching TRBD1. The CDR3 has 16 amino acids. Germline CDR1 and CDR2: MDHEN and SYDVKM. Trimming at V came to 4 bases and at J to 5 bases, leaving 9 bases not matched to a gene. CDR3 sequence (DNA): TGTGCCAGCAGTTCACCGGGACAGGGGACAGGAGATACGCAGTATTTT. Amino acid sequence: CASSSPGQGTGDTQYF.

Remarks on this clone: This CDR3 is also generated by other DNA sequences in the sample. V usage is TRBV11-3 and J usage is TRBJ1-1, with D possibly being TRBD1 (6 bases). Germline loops: CDR1 SGHNT, CDR2 YENEEA. CDR3 length: 13 residues. The V gene lost 5 bases and the J gene lost 4 bases, with 11 bases spanning the gap. The CDR3 is CASSLGGATEAFF. Here the CDR3 DNA reads TGTGCCAGCAGCCTGGGGGGGGCCACTGAAGCTTTCTTT. The entire variable domain, with the rest obtained from reference TRBV11-3 and TRBJ1-1, is as follows: EAGVVQSPRYKIIEKKQPVAFWCNPISGHNTLYWYLQNLGQGPELLIRYENEEAVDDSQLPKDRFSAERLKGVDSTLKIQPAELGDSAVYLCASSLGGATEAFFGQGTRLTVV.

The chain uses TRBV6-6 and TRBJ2-7, with 13 bases lining up with TRBD2. The germline CDR1 and CDR2 sequences are MNHNY and SVGAGI (reference sequence). V was clipped by 2 bases and J by 6 bases; unmatched bases: 4. The length of the CDR3 is 15 residues. The CDR3 region has the DNA TGTGCCAGCAGTTACCCCGGGACTAGCGGGGCCGAGCAGTACTTC. Amino acid sequence: CASSYPGTSGAEQYF.

This chain links TRBV6-6 with TRBJ1-5, with D perhaps matching TRBD1 (5 bases). CDR1 and CDR2 from the germline V gene are MNHNY and SVGAGI (reference sequence). This CDR3 is 14 amino acids long. V lost 4 bases and J lost 5, with 12 bases in between. The CDR3 here is CASSSGTLYQPQHF. CDR3 sequence (DNA): TGTGCCAGCAGTTCCGGGACCCTTTATCAGCCCCAGCATTTT.

The chain couples TRBV4-2 to TRBJ2-3; TRBD1 agrees at 7 bases. Germline V gene lookup returns CDR1 LGHNA and CDR2 YNFKEQ. The V gene end was trimmed by 4 bases and the J gene end by 0 bases; junction bases not matched to a gene: 4. CDR3 size: 15 residues. The CDR3 DNA reads as TGTGCCAGCAGCCCCCGACAGGGTAGCACAGATACGCAGTATTTT. This translates into CASSPRQGSTDTQYF.

The rearrangement links TRBV11-2 to TRBJ2-7; D ambiguous. CDR3 length: 14 residues. V lost 2 bases to trimming and J lost 2 bases, with 10 bases between them. The germline V gene has CDR1 SGHAT and CDR2 FQNNGV. For the CDR3, the DNA is TGTGCCAGCAGCTTATTTTGGCCAGCCTACGAGCAGTACTTC. It specifies CASSLFWPAYEQYF.

V is TRBV9 and J is TRBJ1-2; D unclear. Germline CDR1 is SGDLS and CDR2 is YYNGEE. V lost 3 bases, J lost 7 bases, and 10 bases lay in between. The CDR3 totals 12 residues. The CDR3 DNA is TGTGCCAGCAGCGCCCGGGCGTCTGGCTACACCTTC. It encodes CASSARASGYTF.

This clone was found once. The chain is built from TRBV19 and TRBJ1-1; D ambiguous. This CDR3 is built from 19 residues. Trimming removed 0 bases from V and 4 bases from J, with 24 bases in between. Germline V gene sequence: CDR1 LNHDA, CDR2 SQIVND (reference sequence). CDR3 bases: TGTGCCAGTAGTATAGATGCTCTGGAGATATCTAAACGGGGCACTGAAGCTTTCTTT. Translating gives CASSIDALEISKRGTEAFF. The whole variable domain, remainder taken from reference TRBV19 and TRBJ1-1, is DGGITQSPKYLFRKEGQNVTLSCEQNLNHDAMYWYRQDPGQGLRLIYYSQIVNDFQKGDIAEGYSVSREKKESFPLTVTSAQKNPTAFYLCASSIDALEISKRGTEAFFGQGTRLTVV.

The rearrangement uses TRBV6-1 and TRBJ2-3; the match to TRBD1 covers 8 bases. The germline CDR1 and CDR2 sequences are MNHNS and SASEGT. V gave up 2 bases and J gave up 2 bases; unmatched junction bases: 9. The CDR3 is 17 amino acids. In DNA form, the CDR3 reads TGTGCCAGCAGTGAAAGGCCCACAGGGGGATCCACAGATACGCAGTATTTT. This sequence encodes CASSERPTGGSTDTQYF.

This chain connects TRBV6-5 to TRBJ2-7, with 8 bases that match TRBD1. Losses at the gene ends were 6 bases for V and 0 bases for J; bases not matched to a gene: 1. Per germline, CDR1 MNHEY and CDR2 SVGAGI. There are 13 residues in the CDR3. The CDR3: CASRDRVSYEQYF. For the CDR3, the DNA is TGTGCCAGCAGGGACAGGGTCTCCTACGAGCAGTACTTC.

The chain links TRBV7-2 to TRBJ2-7; TRBD1 matches at 12 bases. CDR1 SGHTA and CDR2 FQGNSA come from the germline V gene. This CDR3 contains 16 residues. J lost 6 bases, V lost 1 base, and 7 bases had no gene match. CDR3 sequence (DNA): TGTGCCAGCAGCTTAGGATCCGGGACAGGGGGCGGCGAGCAGTACTTC. Protein product: CASSLGSGTGGGEQYF.

V and J are TRBV11-2 and TRBJ1-1, with a tentative D call TRBD1 (5 bases). The V end lost 0 bases, the J end lost 2 bases, and 16 bases lay between the germline ends. Germline V gene data show CDR1 as SGHAT and CDR2 as FQNNGV. The CDR3 length is 17 residues. The CDR3 loop reads CASSLDAGRAGNTEAFF. The CDR3, as DNA: TGTGCCAGCAGCTTAGATGCCGGCAGGGCGGGAAACACTGAAGCTTTCTTT.